These 24 T cell receptor beta chains originate from one sample sequenced in a study of T cell responses to AZD1222 COVID-19 vaccine. Generated by immunoSEQ multiplex PCR, the TCRdb table keeps only in-frame clones and is missing some. The data show 150,000 to 200,000 clones, with 85% to 90% seen just once and around 6.4% held by the top ten. The sample here was peripheral blood, taken on day 0 of AZD1222 vaccination. These receptor sequences come from an adult in good health.

The V gene is TRBV3-1 (or the pseudogene TRBV3-2), the J gene TRBJ1-6; tentatively, D is TRBD1 (6 bases). The CDR3 loop spans 14 amino acids. Trimming removed 4 bases from V and 8 bases from J, with 12 bases in between. The germline V gene has CDR1 LGHDT and CDR2 YNNKEL (reference sequence). Here the CDR3 reads CASSLTGRDSPLHF. CDR3 DNA: TGTGCCAGCAGCCTAACAGGGCGGGATTCACCCCTCCACTTT.

This sequence joins TRBV6-5 and TRBJ1-6, with D unresolved. This CDR3 is 15 amino acids long. The germline gives CDR1 MNHEY, CDR2 SVGAGI. V dropped 0 bases and J dropped 7 bases, with 10 bases sitting between them. The DNA of the CDR3 is TGTGCCAGCAGTTACTCGAGAGGGCAAAATTCACCCCTCCACTTT. Translation gives CASSYSRGQNSPLHF.

This clone was seen a single time. V is TRBV28 and J is TRBJ1-2, with D hard to call. V shed 8 bases and J shed 2 bases, with 6 bases lying between them. The CDR3 covers 11 residues. CDR1 and CDR2 (germline): MDHEN, SYDVKM. The CDR3 region is CASWENYGYTF. CDR3 sequence (DNA): TGTGCCAGCTGGGAGAACTATGGCTACACCTTC.

The genes are TRBV21-1 and TRBJ2-7; the D call in the table, TRBD2, was not verified against the DNA. TRBV21-1 is a pseudogene locus. CDR3 length: 14 amino acids. CDR3 sequence reads: CASATSGRMGEQYF. In nucleotides, the CDR3 is TGTGCCAGCGCTACTAGCGGGAGAATGGGCGAGCAGTACTTC.

This chain connects TRBV28 to TRBJ2-7; no clear D. The germline V gene encodes CDR1 MDHEN and CDR2 SYDVKM. This CDR3 comprises 12 residues. The ends were cut back, 6 bases at V and 1 base at J, with 7 bases in the middle. CDR3 coding DNA: TGTGCCAGCAGGGAACAATCCTACGAGCAGTACTTC. Its translation is CASREQSYEQYF. Full variable domain (missing parts from reference TRBV28 and TRBJ2-7): DVKVTQSSRYLVKRTGEKVFLECVQDMDHENMFWYRQDPGLGLRLIYFSYDVKMKEKGDIPEGYSVSREKKERFSLILESASTNQTSMYLCASREQSYEQYFGPGTRLTVT.

V and J are TRBV10-3 and TRBJ1-2, with a possible D match to TRBD1 (5 bases). Trimming left V 3 bases short and J 4 bases short, with 18 bases between. Looked up from germline, CDR1 is ENHRY and CDR2 is SYGVKD. This CDR3 region has 16 residues. As DNA, the CDR3 is TGTGCCATCAGTGATCGGGGCACCCCGGCGGGCTATGGCTACACCTTC. Translated: CAISDRGTPAGYGYTF.

This clone has more than one count but fewer than ten. The V call is TRBV12-3 or TRBV12-4, the J call TRBJ2-7; no definite D call. This CDR3 spans 12 amino acids. V was cut by 3 bases and J by 1 base, with 4 bases left in between. The CDR3: CASSFGSYEQYF. As DNA, the CDR3 is TGTGCCAGCAGTTTTGGTTCCTACGAGCAGTACTTC.

The CDR3 DNA sequence: TGTGCCAGCAGTTACGCTGACAATGAGCAGTTCTTC. Translated: CASSYADNEQFF. This rearrangement joins TRBV6-6 to TRBJ2-1; D is undetermined. The CDR3 runs 12 residues. Germline CDR1 reads MNHNY; CDR2 reads SVGAGI (reference sequence). V was trimmed by 2 bases and J by 5 bases, leaving 4 bases between them.

This clone was detected a few times. This rearrangement joins TRBV6-6 to TRBJ1-2, with 8 bases matching TRBD1. This CDR3 has 14 residues. V gave up 4 bases and J gave up 4 bases; unmatched junction bases: 5. Germline V CDR1 and CDR2: MNHNY, SVGAGI (reference sequence). The CDR3 region has the DNA TGTGCCAGCAGTTTAGGGGGACAGGTCTATGGCTACACCTTC. Its translation: CASSLGGQVYGYTF.

The genes are TRBV27 and TRBJ1-1; TRBD1 aligns across 9 bases. J gave up 7 bases and V 6 bases, and 12 bases lay outside the gene matches. The germline V gene encodes CDR1 MNHEY and CDR2 SMNVEV (reference sequence). The CDR3 loop spans 15 amino acids. This chain's CDR3 is CASRRTGTGSFEAFF. DNA for the CDR3: TGTGCCAGCAGGCGAACCGGGACAGGGTCTTTTGAAGCTTTCTTT.

V gene TRBV7-2 combines with J gene TRBJ1-4; D is possibly TRBD1 (6 bases). Germline V gene sequence: CDR1 SGHTA, CDR2 FQGNSA. The CDR3 spans 14 residues. Trimming took off 2 bases at V and 7 bases at J, with 11 bases between the two ends. The chain's CDR3 is CASSLSRGSEKLFF. The CDR3 bases are TGTGCCAGCAGCTTATCCAGGGGAAGTGAAAAACTGTTTTTT.

This clone was observed a handful of times. This chain uses TRBV2 with TRBJ1-6, with a tentative D call TRBD1 (5 bases). There are 14 residues in the CDR3. V lost 9 bases, J lost 6 bases, and 15 bases lay in between. Per germline, CDR1 SNHLY and CDR2 FYNNEI. The CDR3 spells CAREARGLNSPLHF. CDR3 DNA: TGTGCCAGGGAAGCAAGGGGTCTTAATTCACCCCTCCACTTT.

The CDR3 nucleotides are TGTGCCAGCAGCCAAGGAGGGCTGGGCTACGAGCAGTACTTC. This sequence encodes CASSQGGLGYEQYF. The V gene is TRBV3-1 (or the pseudogene TRBV3-2), the J gene TRBJ2-7, with TRBD2 as a possible D gene (5 bases). Germline CDR1 LGHDT, CDR2 YNNKEL (reference sequence). The CDR3 has 14 amino acids. V dropped 1 base and J dropped 3 bases, with 10 bases sitting between them.

The CDR3 protein is CASSYAGQIGELFF. DNA for the CDR3: TGTGCCAGCAGTTACGCCGGGCAGATCGGGGAGCTGTTTTTT. The chain carries TRBV6-5 and TRBJ2-2; D is ambiguous. V was pared by 2 bases and J by 7 bases, with 11 bases between. Germline lookup yields CDR1 MNHEY and CDR2 SVGAGI. The CDR3 is 14 amino acids.

The gene calls are TRBV3-1 (or the pseudogene TRBV3-2) and TRBJ1-4; the D is unclear. The germline gives CDR1 LGHDT, CDR2 YNNKEL (reference sequence). V lost 0 bases, J lost 3 bases, and 5 bases lay in between. The CDR3 runs to 14 residues. The CDR3 DNA sequence: TGTGCCAGCAGCCAAGACAGGTCTAATGAAAAACTGTTTTTT. Amino acids: CASSQDRSNEKLFF.

The chain joins TRBV5-6 to TRBJ2-5; 9 bases are a match to TRBD2. The CDR3 runs to 18 residues. CDR1 is SGHDT, CDR2 YYEEEE, per germline. With V trimmed by 4 bases and J by 2 bases, 15 bases remained unmatched. The CDR3 DNA follows: TGTGCCAGCAGCCCCCTCGCGGGAGGGCCTTCGGGGCAAGAGACCCAGTACTTC. Translated, it gives CASSPLAGGPSGQETQYF.

This chain connects TRBV5-1 to TRBJ1-4; a weak D match, TRBD1 (5 bases). V was shortened by 5 bases and J by 5 bases, with 16 bases between the two germline ends. Germline CDR1 reads SGHRS; CDR2 reads YFSETQ. The CDR3 totals 15 residues. The CDR3 is CASRQEIGPNEKLFF. CDR3 sequence (DNA): TGCGCCAGCAGACAGGAGATCGGGCCCAATGAAAAACTGTTTTTT.

The chain uses TRBV19 and TRBJ2-5, with TRBD2 matching 11 bases. This CDR3 region has 19 residues. The J segment lost 3 bases and the V segment lost 5 bases, leaving 17 bases of the junction unmatched. CDR1 is LNHDA, CDR2 SQIVND, per germline (reference sequence). The CDR3, as DNA: TGTGCCAGTAGTGCCTCCGCGGGACTAGCGGACCTAAAAAAAGAGACCCAGTACTTC. Residues: CASSASAGLADLKKETQYF.

The rearrangement uses TRBV29-1 and TRBJ2-2, with TRBD1 identical over 10 bases. The trim removed 4 bases at V and 5 bases at J, leaving 4 bases unmatched. The CDR3 covers 14 residues. Germline CDR1 and CDR2: SQVTM and ANQGSEA. CDR3 bases: TGCAGCGTTGTAGGACAGGGGGGGACCGGGGAGCTGTTTTTT. Its translation is CSVVGQGGTGELFF.

CDR3 sequence reads: CASSFRSGTGGNYGYTF. CDR3 nucleotides: TGTGCCAGCAGCTTTCGGTCCGGGACAGGGGGGAACTATGGCTACACCTTC. This rearrangement joins TRBV5-6 to TRBJ1-2; 11 nucleotides line up with TRBD1. The germline V gene encodes CDR1 SGHDT and CDR2 YYEEEE. V trimming: 2 bases; J trimming: 2 bases; junction bases outside the gene matches: 8. This CDR3 has 17 amino acids.

This clone was picked up one time. V and J are TRBV7-2 and TRBJ2-1, with TRBD2 identical over 9 bases. From germline, CDR1 is SGHTA and CDR2 FQGNSA. This CDR3 contains 15 residues. The ends lost 2 bases at V and 5 bases at J; junction bases unmatched: 4. The CDR3 DNA sequence: TGTGCCAGCAGCTTAACCAGCGGGAGGCACAATGAGCAGTTCTTC. It yields the protein CASSLTSGRHNEQFF.

The CDR3 here is CASSLIITGDNQPQHF. Here the CDR3 DNA reads TGTGCCAGCTCTCTCATAATAACAGGGGACAATCAGCCCCAGCATTTT. This chain links TRBV18 with TRBJ1-5, with 7 nucleotides matching TRBD1. The V and J ends lost 6 bases and 3 bases, in that order; junction bases with no gene match: 11. Germline V lookup: CDR1 KGHSH, CDR2 LQKENI. This CDR3 has 16 amino acids.

V is TRBV27 and J is TRBJ1-2; 12 bases agree with TRBD1. Looked up from germline, CDR1 is MNHEY and CDR2 is SMNVEV (reference sequence). Trimming cost V 2 bases and J 6 bases; bases outside gene matches: 4. The length of the CDR3 is 15 residues. The DNA of the CDR3 is TGTGCCAGCAGTTTAGGGACAGGGGGCGCGGATGGCTACACCTTC. Amino acid sequence: CASSLGTGGADGYTF.

The chain joins TRBV7-3 to TRBJ2-2, with 10 bases identical to TRBD2. The germline CDR1 and CDR2 sequences are SGHTA and FQGTGA. V lost 6 bases and J lost 6; bases outside the gene matches: 7. The CDR3 has 15 residues. The CDR3 DNA reads TGTGCCAGCAGGGGAACTAGCGGGAAGGCCGGGGAGCTGTTTTTT. It yields the protein CASRGTSGKAGELFF.